A single sample gave rise to the 11 T cell receptor beta chains below, sequenced in a study of blood T cell repertoires in COVID-19. Assay: immunoSEQ multiplex PCR; the TCRdb copy retains only in-frame clones and omits some. The table includes over 130,000 clones, roughly 85% detected once. Sample: peripheral blood. The receptors originated from a man aged 45-65 years with acute or convalescent COVID-19.

This chain uses TRBV30 with TRBJ2-7, with 7 bases lining up with TRBD1. V shed 6 bases and J 3 bases; nucleotides not matched to a gene: 5. Germline CDR1 and CDR2: GTSNPN and SVGIG (reference sequence). The CDR3 contains 12 residues. CDR3 residues: CACGQVNYEQYF. In DNA, the CDR3 is TGTGCCTGTGGACAGGTTAACTACGAGCAGTACTTC.

This chain links TRBV19 with TRBJ1-5; perhaps TRBD1 as D (5 bases). The CDR3 consists of 12 residues. Germline CDR1 and CDR2: LNHDA and SQIVND (reference sequence). V was shortened by 10 bases and J by 2 bases, with 9 bases between the two germline ends. CDR3 DNA sequence: TGTGCCACAGGGTCGGGCAATCAGCCCCAGCATTTT. Protein product: CATGSGNQPQHF.

The chain combines TRBV6-5 with TRBJ2-5; D is possibly TRBD1 (6 bases). The CDR3 extends over 13 amino acids. The V end was cut by 6 bases, the J end by 2 bases, with 10 bases between. Germline V gene sequence: CDR1 MNHEY, CDR2 SVGAGI. The CDR3 region has the DNA TGTGCCAGCAGCAGGACAGTTCAAGAGACCCAGTACTTC. Encoded protein: CASSRTVQETQYF.

This chain connects TRBV27 to TRBJ2-7; D gene ambiguous. The CDR3 has 14 amino acids. CDR1 MNHEY and CDR2 SMNVEV come from the germline V gene (reference sequence). V lost 2 bases, J lost 2 bases, and 10 bases lay in between. In DNA, the CDR3 is TGTGCCAGCAGTTTAGGCAGATCCACCTACGAGCAGTACTTC. Translating gives CASSLGRSTYEQYF.

This clone appeared a single time. This sequence joins TRBV5-1 and TRBJ2-2; 11 bases map to TRBD1. There are 16 residues in the CDR3. CDR1 is SGHRS and CDR2 is YFSETQ in the germline V gene. J gave up 5 bases and V 0 bases, and 3 bases lay outside the gene matches. The CDR3 DNA is TGCGCCAGCAGCTTGGCCGGGACAGGGGGAACCGGGGAGCTGTTTTTT. It translates to CASSLAGTGGTGELFF.

The sample holds one count of this clone. This chain joins TRBV28 and TRBJ2-1; 8 bases are shared with TRBD2. V lost 4 bases to trimming and J lost 6 bases; unmatched junction nucleotides: 11. Germline assignment: CDR1 MDHEN and CDR2 SYDVKM. This CDR3 is 16 amino acids long. The CDR3: CASSSRVAGPLNEQFF. CDR3 DNA: TGTGCCAGCAGTTCCCGGGTAGCGGGACCACTCAATGAGCAGTTCTTC.

The chain uses TRBV2 and TRBJ1-3, with 7 bases identical to TRBD1. Germline CDR1 and CDR2: SNHLY and FYNNEI. The CDR3 totals 14 residues. Germline trimming cut 5 bases from V and 2 bases from J; bases unmatched to any gene: 3. The CDR3 sequence: CASSSTGTGNTIYF. Written as DNA, the CDR3 is TGTGCCAGCAGTTCGACAGGGACTGGAAACACCATATATTTT.

This chain joins TRBV15 and TRBJ1-4; D is perhaps TRBD1 (6 bases). The CDR3 has 13 amino acids. Germline V lookup: CDR1 LNHNV, CDR2 YYDKDF (reference sequence). The germline V and J ends were trimmed by 7 bases and 8 bases, with 14 bases remaining between them. The CDR3 DNA sequence: TGTGCCACCAAGTTTGGGGGCGCGGAAAAACTGTTTTTT. It translates to CATKFGGAEKLFF.

The rearrangement joins TRBV18 to TRBJ1-1; D remains unclear. The CDR3 is made up of 13 amino acids. Germline V lookup: CDR1 KGHSH, CDR2 LQKENI. V was trimmed by 3 bases and J by 1 base, leaving 6 bases between them. As DNA, the CDR3 is TGTGCCAGCTCACCGAACACGAACACTGAAGCTTTCTTT. Translating gives CASSPNTNTEAFF.

This clone was observed a single time. J is TRBJ2-1 and V is TRBV28; 8 nucleotides line up with TRBD2. The V gene end was trimmed by 4 bases and the J gene end by 14 bases; junction bases not matched to a gene: 10. CDR1 and CDR2 (germline): MDHEN, SYDVKM. The CDR3 loop spans 13 amino acids. The CDR3 reads CASSSGGRREEFF. The CDR3 DNA follows: TGTGCCAGCAGTTCTGGAGGGAGGCGGGAGGAGTTCTTC.

V gene TRBV27 combines with J gene TRBJ1-5, with TRBD1 matching 7 bases. The length of the CDR3 is 15 residues. CDR1 and CDR2 (germline): MNHEY, SMNVEV (reference sequence). The ends lost 7 bases at V and 0 bases at J; junction bases unmatched: 6. In nucleotides, the CDR3 is TGTGCCAGCAACCCGACAGGGTATAGCAATCAGCCCCAGCATTTT. This gives the protein CASNPTGYSNQPQHF.